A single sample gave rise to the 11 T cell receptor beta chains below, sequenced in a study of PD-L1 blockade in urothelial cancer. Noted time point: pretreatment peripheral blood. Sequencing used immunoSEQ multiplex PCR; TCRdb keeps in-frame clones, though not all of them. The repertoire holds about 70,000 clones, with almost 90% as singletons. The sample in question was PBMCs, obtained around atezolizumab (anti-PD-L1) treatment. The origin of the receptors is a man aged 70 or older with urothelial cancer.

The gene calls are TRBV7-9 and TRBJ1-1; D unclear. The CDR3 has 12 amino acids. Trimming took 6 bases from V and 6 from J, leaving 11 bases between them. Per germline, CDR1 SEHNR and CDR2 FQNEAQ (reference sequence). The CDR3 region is CASRNSGSEAFF. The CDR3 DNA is TGTGCCAGCAGAAATAGCGGCTCTGAAGCTTTCTTT.

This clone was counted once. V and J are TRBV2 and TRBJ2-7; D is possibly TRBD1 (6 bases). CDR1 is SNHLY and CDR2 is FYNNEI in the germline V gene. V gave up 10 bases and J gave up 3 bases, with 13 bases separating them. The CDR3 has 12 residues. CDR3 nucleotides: TGTGCCACGTCGACAGGTTTCTACGAGCAGTACTTC. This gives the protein CATSTGFYEQYF.

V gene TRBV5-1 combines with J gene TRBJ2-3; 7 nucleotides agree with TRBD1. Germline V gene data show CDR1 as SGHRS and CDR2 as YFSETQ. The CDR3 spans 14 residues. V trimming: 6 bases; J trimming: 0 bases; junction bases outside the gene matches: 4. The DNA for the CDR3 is TGCGCCAGCAACAGGGGTAGTAGCACAGATACGCAGTATTTT. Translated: CASNRGSSTDTQYF.

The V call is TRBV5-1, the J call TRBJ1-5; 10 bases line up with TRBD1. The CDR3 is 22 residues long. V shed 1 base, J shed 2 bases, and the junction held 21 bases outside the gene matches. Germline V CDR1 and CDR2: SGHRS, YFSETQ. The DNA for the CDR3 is TGCGCCAGCAGCTTGTCTCCCACTCCCCCGGGACAGGGGAGGGGTGGCAATCAGCCCCAGCATTTT. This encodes CASSLSPTPPGQGRGGNQPQHF.

The CDR3 region is CASSLGAGGSYEQYF. DNA for the CDR3: TGCGCCAGCAGCTTAGGGGCGGGAGGCTCCTACGAGCAGTACTTC. This chain links TRBV5-1 with TRBJ2-7, with TRBD2 matching 8 bases. CDR3 size: 15 residues. Per the germline V gene, CDR1 is SGHRS and CDR2 is YFSETQ. V was clipped by 2 bases and J by 0 bases; unmatched bases: 4. Full variable domain (outside the CDR3, taken from reference TRBV5-1 and TRBJ2-7): KAGVTQTPRYLIKTRGQQVTLSCSPISGHRSVSWYQQTPGQGLQFLFEYFSETQRNKGNFPGRFSGRQFSNSRSEMNVSTLELGDSALYLCASSLGAGGSYEQYFGPGTRLTVT.

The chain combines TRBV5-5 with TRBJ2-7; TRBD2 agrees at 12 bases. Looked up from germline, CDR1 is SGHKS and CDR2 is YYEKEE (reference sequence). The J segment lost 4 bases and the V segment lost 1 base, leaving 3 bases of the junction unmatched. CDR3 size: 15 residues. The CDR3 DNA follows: TGTGCCAGCAGCTTGCTAGCGGGAGGGTCTTACGAGCAGTACTTC. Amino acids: CASSLLAGGSYEQYF.

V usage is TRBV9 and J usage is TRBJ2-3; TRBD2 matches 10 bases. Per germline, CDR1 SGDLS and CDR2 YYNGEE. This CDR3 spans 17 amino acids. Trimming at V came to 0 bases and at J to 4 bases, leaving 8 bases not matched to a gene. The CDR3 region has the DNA TGTGCCAGCAGCGTAGGGCCTAGCGGGAGCGGCGCAGATACGCAGTATTTT. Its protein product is CASSVGPSGSGADTQYF.

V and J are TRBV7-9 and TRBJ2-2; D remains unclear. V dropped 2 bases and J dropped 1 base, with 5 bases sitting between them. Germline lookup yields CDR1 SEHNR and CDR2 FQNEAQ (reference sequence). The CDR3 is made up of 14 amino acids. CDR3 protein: CASSLSVNTGELFF. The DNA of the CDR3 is TGTGCCAGCAGCTTATCGGTGAACACCGGGGAGCTGTTTTTT.

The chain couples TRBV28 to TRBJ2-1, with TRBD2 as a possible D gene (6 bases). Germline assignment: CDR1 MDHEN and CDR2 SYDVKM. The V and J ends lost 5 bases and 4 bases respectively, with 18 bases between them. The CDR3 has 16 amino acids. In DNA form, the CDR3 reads TGTGCCAGCAGTCGTCCGATGGGCGGGGAGTACAATGAGCAGTTCTTC. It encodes CASSRPMGGEYNEQFF.

CDR3 nucleotides: TGTGCCAGCAGATTTGACGGGACCTACGAGCAGTACTTC. It codes for CASRFDGTYEQYF. V usage is TRBV27 and J usage is TRBJ2-7; D is possibly TRBD2 (5 bases). CDR1 and CDR2 from the germline V gene are MNHEY and SMNVEV (reference sequence). Trimming took off 6 bases at V and 2 bases at J, with 11 bases between the two ends. The CDR3 is 13 amino acids.

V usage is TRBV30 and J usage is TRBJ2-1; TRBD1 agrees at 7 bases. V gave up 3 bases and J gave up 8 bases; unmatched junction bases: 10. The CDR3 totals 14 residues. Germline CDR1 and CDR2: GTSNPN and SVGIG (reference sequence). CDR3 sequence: CAWSRTGRSYEQFF. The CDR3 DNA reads TGTGCCTGGAGCCGGACAGGCCGGAGTTATGAGCAGTTCTTC.